Following are 3 T cell receptor beta chains from one sample sequenced in a study of T cell repertoires in cytomegalovirus infection. These receptors have no known antigen. TCRdb fed the reads into MiXCR, producing one record per CDR3 protein. The table lists about 100,000 distinct CDR3 sequences, about 29% of them singletons, with roughly 70% in the top ten. This specimen was CD8+ T cells from cultured PBMCs, taken from culture after CMV antigen stimulation. The receptors stem from a human donor in good health (CMV status not recorded). Some clones in this sample may be carry-over from other donors' samples.

This clonotype was counted ten times or more. V usage is TRBV7-8 and J usage is TRBJ2-3; TRBD2 agrees at 8 bases. With V trimmed by 5 bases and J by 6 bases, 1 base remained unmatched. This CDR3 has 12 amino acids. The germline gives CDR1 SGHVS, CDR2 FQNEAQ. CDR3 protein: CASSPGGDTQYF. The DNA of the CDR3 is TGTGCCAGCAGCCCGGGGGGGGATACGCAGTATTTT.

This clonotype was seen repeatedly, ten times or more. This rearrangement joins TRBV20-1 to TRBJ2-7, with unresolved D. V lost 6 bases, J lost 0 bases, and 12 bases lay in between. Germline-derived CDR1 and CDR2 are DFQATT and SNEGSKA (reference sequence). This CDR3 has 13 amino acids. Here the CDR3 DNA reads TGCAGTGCGTACCAGGCGAACTCCTACGAGCAGTACTTC. This translates into CSAYQANSYEQYF.

The J gene is TRBJ2-7, the V gene TRBV6-1; 7 positions agree with TRBD1. V was clipped by 3 bases and J by 3 bases; unmatched bases: 5. Germline V gene data show CDR1 as MNHNS and CDR2 as SASEGT. CDR3 length equals 14 residues. The DNA for the CDR3 is TGTGCCAGCAGTGACCGGGACAGTAACTACGAGCAGTACTTC. It translates to CASSDRDSNYEQYF.